This TCR beta chain was sequenced during a study of blood T cell repertoires in COVID-19. Across the whole study: The cDNA or gDNA used as material had been derived from T cells, B-cell-depleted T cells, or PBMCs.

Authors' data handling: Reference gene primer amplification gave nucleated cell count estimates. The method was immunoSEQ multiplex PCR; TCRdb's version includes in-frame clones alone and lacks a portion of them. D and trimming were read from the DNA, whereas the V and J calls and clone size are those reported in that table. The repertoire holds 410,000 or so clones, with 75% to 90% as singletons. CDR1 is KGHSH and CDR2 is LQKENI in the germline V gene. The J segment lost 9 bases and the V segment lost 3 bases, leaving 8 bases of the junction unmatched. This CDR3 spans 14 amino acids. The sequence was obtained from a woman in her twenties or thirties with active or convalescent COVID-19. The gene calls are TRBV18 and TRBJ1-5; 7 bases line up with TRBD1. The sequencing sample was made of peripheral blood. The DNA of the CDR3 is TGTGCCAGCTCACCCCCAGGGGGGATGGGGCCCCAGCATTTT. Translation gives CASSPPGGMGPQHF.